This T cell receptor (beta chain) originates from a study of siplizumab effects on memory and regulatory T cells. Each sample yielded 90,000 to 100,000 assayed TCR templates. Sequencing was performed with immunoSEQ multiplex PCR; in TCRdb, only in-frame clones are kept and a portion is missing. This sample carries 94,000 or so clones, 80% to 95% of them seen once, and the ten largest clones take approximately 7.1%. V dropped 0 bases and J dropped 2 bases, with 7 bases sitting between them. CDR3 length: 14 residues. Germline CDR1 WSHSY, CDR2 SAAADI. Concerning this clone itself: The antigen remains unidentified. This specimen includes other DNA sequences encoding the same CDR3.

Study findings and constraints: Roughly 80-96% of proliferating CD4+ or CD8+ clones lacked a naive or memory phenotype that could be assigned.

J is TRBJ1-2 and V is TRBV10-2; no definite D call. This sequence was found in a human donor in good health. The material sequenced was CD8+ T cells sorted from blood. CDR3 sequence reads: CASSESGTNYGYTF. Here the CDR3 DNA reads TGCGCCAGCAGTGAGTCGGGAACCAACTATGGCTACACCTTC.